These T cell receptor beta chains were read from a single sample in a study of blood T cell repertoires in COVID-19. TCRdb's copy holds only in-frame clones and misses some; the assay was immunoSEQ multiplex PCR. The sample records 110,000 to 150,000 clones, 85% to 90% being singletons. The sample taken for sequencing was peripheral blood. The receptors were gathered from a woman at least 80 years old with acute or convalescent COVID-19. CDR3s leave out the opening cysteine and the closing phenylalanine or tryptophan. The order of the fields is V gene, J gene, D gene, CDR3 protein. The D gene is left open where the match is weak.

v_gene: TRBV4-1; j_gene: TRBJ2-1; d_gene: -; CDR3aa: ASSQSPREEYNEQF
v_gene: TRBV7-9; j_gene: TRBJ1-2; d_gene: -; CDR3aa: ASSPQDYGYT
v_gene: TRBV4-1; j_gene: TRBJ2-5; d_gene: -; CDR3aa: ASSQAGTAVQETQY
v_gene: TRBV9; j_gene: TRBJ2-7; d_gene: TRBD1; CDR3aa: ASSPGQGALYEQY
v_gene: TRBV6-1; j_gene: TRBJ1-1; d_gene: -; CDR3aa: ASSEYAGGEAF
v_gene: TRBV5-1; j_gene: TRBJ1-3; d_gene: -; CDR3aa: ASSLQGSGNTIY
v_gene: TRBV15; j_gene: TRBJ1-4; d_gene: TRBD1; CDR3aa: ATSRGQGDPTNEKLF
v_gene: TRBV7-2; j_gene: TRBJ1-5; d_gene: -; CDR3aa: ASSFAGQPQH
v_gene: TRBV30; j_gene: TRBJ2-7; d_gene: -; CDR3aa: AWSLRGGTFREQY
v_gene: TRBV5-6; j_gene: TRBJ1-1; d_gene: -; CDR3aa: ASSLEGSGNTEAF
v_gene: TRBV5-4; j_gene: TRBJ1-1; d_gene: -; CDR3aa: ASSGRVNTEAF
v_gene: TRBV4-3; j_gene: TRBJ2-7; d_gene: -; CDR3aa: ASRTYEQY
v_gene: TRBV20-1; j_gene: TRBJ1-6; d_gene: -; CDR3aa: SARTLQGLH
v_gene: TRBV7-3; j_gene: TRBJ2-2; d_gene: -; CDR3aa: ASSLTTAANTGELF
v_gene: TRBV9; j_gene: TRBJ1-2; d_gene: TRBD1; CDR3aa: ASSADRGAFGYT
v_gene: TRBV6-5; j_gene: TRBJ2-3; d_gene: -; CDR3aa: ASRRDRIDTQY
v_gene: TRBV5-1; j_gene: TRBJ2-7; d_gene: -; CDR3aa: ASSLEGQSYEQY
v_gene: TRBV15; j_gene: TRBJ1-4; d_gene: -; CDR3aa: ATSRVQNEKLF